The T cell receptor (beta chain) under discussion was sequenced for a study of cytomegalovirus exposure and HLA in healthy donors. Germline lookup yields CDR1 LNHDA and CDR2 SQIVND (reference sequence). Deletions cut 3 bases from V and 4 bases from J, with 10 bases between. CDR3 length equals 14 residues. Study-wide results and limits: One later analysis, an examination of the 120 or so validation repertoires, found that first-cohort TCR clusters tended to co-occur in them.

Data came from immunoSEQ multiplex PCR; TCRdb stores just in-frame clones and leaves some out. The data hold 120,000 or so clones, with roughly 86% observed a single time. Regarding this clone: The antigen is not known.

This receptor was obtained from a man younger than 35 in good health and CMV-seronegative. The sequenced sample was PBMCs. The gene calls are TRBV19 and TRBJ1-3, with D uncertain. The CDR3 here is CASSMAGLGNTIYF. The CDR3 coding sequence is TGTGCCAGTAGTATGGCGGGTTTGGGAAACACCATATATTTT.